This passage covers 22 T cell receptor beta chains from one sample sequenced in a study of OX40 agonist ivuxolimab in advanced cancers. Assay: immunoSEQ multiplex PCR; the TCRdb copy retains only in-frame clones and omits some. The sample carries some 48,000 clones, around 80% recorded once. The sequencing used CD4+ or CD8+ T cells sorted from blood, collected in a trial of the OX40 agonist ivuxolimab. These receptors all stem from an adult with an advanced solid tumor such as melanoma, head and neck, liver or kidney cancer.

The rearrangement joins TRBV5-1 to TRBJ2-3; 12 nucleotides line up with TRBD2. Trimming removed 1 base from V and 1 base from J; junction bases left unmatched: 13. Germline values: CDR1 SGHRS, CDR2 YFSETQ. The CDR3 consists of 20 residues. The CDR3 reads CASSLQGAHGLAGRTDTQYF. The DNA of the CDR3 is TGCGCCAGCAGCTTGCAGGGGGCCCATGGACTAGCGGGGCGCACAGATACGCAGTATTTT.

The CDR3 nucleotides read TGTGCCTGGGGCGTCCCGGGACAGGGTTGGGGGACTGAAGCTTTCTTT. It is translated as CAWGVPGQGWGTEAFF. The gene calls are TRBV30 and TRBJ1-1; 9 bases agree with TRBD1. There are 16 residues in the CDR3. J lost 5 bases, V lost 5 bases, and 15 bases had no gene match. CDR1 is GTSNPN, CDR2 SVGIG, per germline (reference sequence).

On this clone itself: Other DNA variants within this sample encode the same CDR3. V is TRBV6-5 and J is TRBJ1-1, with D possibly matching TRBD1 (5 bases). V lost 2 bases and J lost 5, with 6 bases in between. The CDR3 extends over 12 amino acids. Looked up from germline, CDR1 is MNHEY and CDR2 is SVGAGI. The CDR3 bases are TGTGCCAGCAGTTACGGGGGAACTGAAGCTTTCTTT. This translates into CASSYGGTEAFF.

This clone was seen a handful of times. The rearrangement joins TRBV6-6 to TRBJ2-1; tentatively, D is TRBD1 (6 bases). V shed 2 bases and J shed 9 bases, with 14 bases lying between them. The CDR3 is 14 residues long. Germline V lookup: CDR1 MNHNY, CDR2 SVGAGI (reference sequence). The CDR3 nucleotides read TGTGCCAGCAGTTACGGACCCCGAGGGGGTGAGCAGTTCTTC. Its translation is CASSYGPRGGEQFF.

The chain employs TRBV15 and TRBJ2-1; weak D call: TRBD2 (6 bases). With 0 bases removed from V and 5 bases from J, the gap between germline ends came to 11 bases. Per germline, CDR1 LNHNV and CDR2 YYDKDF (reference sequence). The CDR3 has 15 amino acids. CDR3 sequence: CATSREGAGNNEQFF. CDR3 nucleotides: TGTGCCACCAGCAGAGAAGGAGCGGGTAACAATGAGCAGTTCTTC.

The sample holds a few counts of this clone. The V call is TRBV7-2, the J call TRBJ1-1; D is undetermined. This CDR3 comprises 15 residues. V was cut by 0 bases and J by 3 bases, with 11 bases left in between. Germline-derived CDR1 and CDR2 are SGHTA and FQGNSA. The CDR3 sequence: CASSLALGLHTEAFF. In DNA, the CDR3 is TGTGCCAGCAGCTTAGCCCTGGGCTTGCACACTGAAGCTTTCTTT.

The rearrangement joins TRBV30 to TRBJ2-1, with a possible D match to TRBD1 (6 bases). This CDR3 spans 12 amino acids. In germline, CDR1 is GTSNPN, CDR2 SVGIG (reference sequence). V was cut by 2 bases and J by 6 bases, with 8 bases left in between. CDR3 nucleotides: TGTGCCTGGAGTCTAGGGGGCAATGAGCAGTTCTTC. Its protein product is CAWSLGGNEQFF.

V gene TRBV7-7 combines with J gene TRBJ2-3, with D possibly being TRBD1 (5 bases). The CDR3 is 13 residues long. The V gene lost 3 bases and the J gene lost 6 bases, with 10 bases spanning the gap. The germline V gene encodes CDR1 SSHAT and CDR2 FNYEAQ (reference sequence). For the CDR3, the DNA is TGTGCCAGCAGCTTGGACACGAGGGATACGCAGTATTTT. Protein product: CASSLDTRDTQYF.

The J gene is TRBJ2-6, the V gene TRBV5-4, with a possible D match to TRBD1 (6 bases). Between the trimmed V and J ends, which lost 4 bases and 0 bases, there was a span of 17 bases. The CDR3 extends over 18 amino acids. The germline V gene encodes CDR1 SGHNT and CDR2 YYREEE (reference sequence). This CDR3 reads CASSIIKDSSSGANVLTF. CDR3 DNA: TGTGCCAGCAGCATTATAAAGGACAGCAGCTCTGGGGCCAACGTCCTGACTTTC.

In its sample, this clone was seen a few times. The V and J genes are TRBV5-1 and TRBJ2-1, with D unresolved. Germline-derived CDR1 and CDR2 are SGHRS and YFSETQ. V lost 10 bases, J lost 8 bases, and 22 bases lay in between. The CDR3 has 14 amino acids. Written as DNA, the CDR3 is TGCGCCCGCCTTATTTGTTTGGGTCTCCATGAGCAGTTCTTC. Its protein is CARLICLGLHEQFF. Looking up the rest from reference TRBV5-1 and TRBJ2-1 gives the full variable domain: KAGVTQTPRYLIKTRGQQVTLSCSPISGHRSVSWYQQTPGQGLQFLFEYFSETQRNKGNFPGRFSGRQFSNSRSEMNVSTLELGDSALYLCARLICLGLHEQFFGPGTRLTVL.

This chain connects TRBV13 to TRBJ1-3; 8 bases align to TRBD1. The CDR3 totals 16 residues. The V gene's germline CDR1 is PRHDT and CDR2 FYEKMQ (reference sequence). V lost 3 bases, J lost 2 bases, and 6 bases stayed unmatched. CDR3 protein: CASSFGQGAAGNTIYF. The CDR3 bases are TGTGCCAGCAGCTTTGGTCAGGGGGCTGCTGGAAACACCATATATTTT.

This clone was observed a single time. The rearrangement uses TRBV11-2 and TRBJ2-5; D is tentatively TRBD1 or TRBD2 (5 bases each). The J call is doubtful: the DNA matches TRBJ2-7 better. The CDR3 consists of 13 residues. CDR1 SGHAT and CDR2 FQNNGV come from the germline V gene. The CDR3 loop is CASSYGARDEQYF. The CDR3 DNA is TGTGCCAGCAGCTACGGGGCGCGGGACGAGCAGTACTTC.

This rearrangement joins TRBV7-2 to TRBJ2-5; D call uncertain. The CDR3 is made up of 15 amino acids. Trimming cost V 0 bases and J 1 base, with 9 bases left between them. Germline CDR1 SGHTA, CDR2 FQGNSA. CDR3 coding DNA: TGTGCCAGCAGCTTAGCCACCCTGCCCCAAGAGACCCAGTACTTC. As protein: CASSLATLPQETQYF.

This clone was observed a single time. The V call is TRBV5-1, the J call TRBJ2-3; 9 bases line up with TRBD2. The CDR3 has 16 residues. The V gene's germline CDR1 is SGHRS and CDR2 YFSETQ. With 4 bases clipped from V and 1 base from J, the junction kept 7 bases outside the gene matches. The CDR3 spells CASSATSGGGTDTQYF. CDR3 nucleotide sequence: TGCGCCAGCAGCGCGACTAGCGGAGGAGGCACAGATACGCAGTATTTT.

V and J are TRBV10-1 and TRBJ2-5, with D possibly matching TRBD2 (6 bases). CDR1 and CDR2 (germline): WNHNN, SYGVQD (reference sequence). The germline V and J ends were trimmed by 0 bases and 1 base, with 9 bases remaining between them. There are 15 residues in the CDR3. CDR3 DNA: TGCGCCAGCAGTGAGTCTATCGGGGGCCAAGAGACCCAGTACTTC. As protein: CASSESIGGQETQYF.

The V gene is TRBV7-8, the J gene TRBJ2-1; 8 bases align to TRBD2. Trimming took 1 base from V and 14 from J; bases not matched to a gene: 7. This CDR3 has 13 amino acids. Germline lookup yields CDR1 SGHVS and CDR2 FQNEAQ. The CDR3 loop is CASSLDREGRKFF. CDR3 nucleotides: TGTGCCAGCAGCTTAGATCGGGAGGGCCGCAAGTTCTTC.

The chain carries TRBV15 and TRBJ2-5; unclear D gene. CDR1 is LNHNV and CDR2 is YYDKDF in the germline V gene (reference sequence). The ends were cut back, 2 bases at V and 6 bases at J, with 7 bases in the middle. CDR3 length: 12 residues. The CDR3 DNA follows: TGTGCCACCAGCAGACCCTTTCAGACCCAGTACTTC. Translation: CATSRPFQTQYF.

The chain couples TRBV10-3 to TRBJ2-7; 14 bases map to TRBD2. The germline V gene encodes CDR1 ENHRY and CDR2 SYGVKD. The length of the CDR3 is 17 residues. Losses at the gene ends were 4 bases for V and 5 bases for J; bases not matched to a gene: 10. This chain's CDR3 is CAISVIRGTSGRNEQYF. The DNA of the CDR3 is TGTGCCATCAGTGTTATAAGAGGGACTAGCGGGAGAAACGAGCAGTACTTC.

This rearrangement joins TRBV6-1 to TRBJ2-5, with 12 bases lining up with TRBD2. Germline V gene lookup returns CDR1 MNHNS and CDR2 SASEGT. The J segment lost 5 bases and the V segment lost 6 bases, leaving 7 bases of the junction unmatched. This CDR3 contains 15 residues. Here the CDR3 DNA reads TGTGCCAGCAGCAATAGACTAGCGGGAGAGGAGACCCAGTACTTC. Amino acids: CASSNRLAGEETQYF.

The rearrangement links TRBV19 to TRBJ1-4, with no clear D. The CDR3 has 12 residues. V lost 5 bases to trimming and J lost 8 bases, with 9 bases between them. Germline CDR1 LNHDA, CDR2 SQIVND (reference sequence). In DNA form, the CDR3 reads TGTGCCAGTAGTGCTTTACAAGAAAAACTGTTTTTT. Its translation is CASSALQEKLFF.

This chain connects TRBV21-1 to TRBJ2-7; no DNA check was done on the table's D call, TRBD1. TRBV21-1 has pseudogene status. This CDR3 comprises 15 residues. The CDR3 here is CASSKSLTGAYEQYF. In DNA form, the CDR3 reads TGTGCCAGCAGCAAATCCCTGACAGGCGCCTACGAGCAGTACTTC.

This clone is a singleton in its sample. The chain uses TRBV7-9 and TRBJ1-2; TRBD1 agrees at 7 bases. Looked up from germline, CDR1 is SEHNR and CDR2 is FQNEAQ (reference sequence). This CDR3 contains 15 residues. Trimming took 2 bases from V and 4 from J; bases not matched to a gene: 7. The CDR3 region has the DNA TGTGCCAGCAGCTTACTTCTGGGGGACAGCTATGGCTACACCTTC. Translation: CASSLLLGDSYGYTF.